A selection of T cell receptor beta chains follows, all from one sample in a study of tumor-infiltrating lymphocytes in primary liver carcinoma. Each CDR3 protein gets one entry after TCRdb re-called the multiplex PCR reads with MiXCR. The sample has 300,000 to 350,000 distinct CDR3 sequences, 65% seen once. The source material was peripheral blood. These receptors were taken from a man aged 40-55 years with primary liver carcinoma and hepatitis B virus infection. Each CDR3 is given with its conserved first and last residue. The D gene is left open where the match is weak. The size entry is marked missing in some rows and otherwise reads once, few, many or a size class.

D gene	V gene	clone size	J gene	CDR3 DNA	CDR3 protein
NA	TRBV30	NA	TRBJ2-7	TGTGTCTGGAGTTTGGTGACCGAGCAGTACTTC	CVWSLVTEQYF
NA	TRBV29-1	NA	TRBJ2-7	TGTTGCGCCCGCCCAGGGGGGAACGAGCAGTACTTC	CCARPGGNEQYF
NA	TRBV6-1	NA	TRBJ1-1	TGTGCCAGTGGGGCGTGGGGGGGCACTGAAGCTTTCTTT	CASGAWGGTEAFF
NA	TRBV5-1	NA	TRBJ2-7	TGCGCCAGCAGCTTGCAAGCAGGAACCTACGAGCTGTACTTC	CASSLQAGTYELYF
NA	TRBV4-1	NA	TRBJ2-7	TGCGACGGCAGCCAAGGGCAGAGTAACTACGAGCAGTACTTC	CDGSQGQSNYEQYF
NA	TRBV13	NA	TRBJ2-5	TGTGCCAGCAGCCCCTGGTTAGTGGGCCAAGAGACCCAGTACTTC	CASSPWLVGQETQYF
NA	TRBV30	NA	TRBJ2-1	TGTGCCTGGAGTGTGAGTCATCTGGTAAATGAGCAGTTCTTC	CAWSVSHLVNEQFF
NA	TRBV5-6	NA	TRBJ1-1	TGTGCCAGCAGCTTGGCAATGAAGGCTGACACTGAAGCTTTCTTT	CASSLAMKADTEAFF
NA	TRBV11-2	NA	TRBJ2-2	TGTGCCTGCAGCCAGCCGGGACACCGAACGAACACTGGGGAGCTGTTTTTT	CACSQPGHRTNTGELFF
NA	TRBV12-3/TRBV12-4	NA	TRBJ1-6	TGTACCAGCAATTCCCGGGACGGGGGGAATTCACCCCTCCACTTT	CTSNSRDGGNSPLHF
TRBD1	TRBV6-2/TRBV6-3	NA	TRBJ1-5	TGTGCCAGCAGTTACTCGTCGGTGACAGGGTATAGCAATCAGCCCCAGCATTTT	CASSYSSVTGYSNQPQHF
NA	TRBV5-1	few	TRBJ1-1	TGCGCCAGCAGCTTCTGGGGGGGAGGACTCACTGAAGCTTTCTTT	CASSFWGGGLTEAFF
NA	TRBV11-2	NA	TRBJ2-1	TGTGCCAGCAGCTTAGGCGAGACAGCGCGTCTTGAGCAGTTCTTC	CASSLGETARLEQFF
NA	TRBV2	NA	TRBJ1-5	TGTGCCAGCAGTTCACACTTTGTAGGACAGCCCCAGCATTTT	CASSSHFVGQPQHF
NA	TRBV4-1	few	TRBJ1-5	TGCGCCAGCAGCCAAGGCCCTGGGGCATGGAAACAGCCCCAGCATTTT	CASSQGPGAWKQPQHF
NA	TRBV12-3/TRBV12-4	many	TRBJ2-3	TGTGCCAGCAGCCCCTTGGATACGCAGTATTTT	CASSPLDTQYF
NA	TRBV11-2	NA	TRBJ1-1	TGTGCCAGCAGCGTACCCCGGTCCCAGGGCCCTGAAGCTTTCTTT	CASSVPRSQGPEAFF
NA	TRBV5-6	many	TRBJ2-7	TGTGCCAGCAGCTTGGCGGAGTCAGAATACGAGCAGTACTTC	CASSLAESEYEQYF